This is a list of T cell receptor beta chains from one sample in a study of cytomegalovirus exposure and HLA in healthy donors. Sequencing used immunoSEQ multiplex PCR; TCRdb keeps in-frame clones, though not all of them. Here the sample spans tens of thousands of clones, about nine tenths being singletons. The sequenced material came from PBMCs. These receptors were obtained from a man aged 18 to 29 in good health and CMV-seronegative. Each CDR3 is given with its conserved first and last residue.

CDR3 protein	V gene	J gene
CSSSPRGGDPNEQFF	TRBV7-9	TRBJ2-1
CASSAGLAGGDSYEQYF	TRBV13	TRBJ2-7
CSTTGVTGGYTF	TRBV29-1	TRBJ1-2
CASSPSRQETQYF	TRBV18	TRBJ2-5
CSSPGGVRGYPPERFYRLSYEQYF	TRBV29-1	TRBJ2-7
CSVEGPGMNTEAFF	TRBV29-1	TRBJ1-1
CASSLTSGRYNEQFF	TRBV7-2	TRBJ2-1
CASSVGGSTDTQYF	TRBV9	TRBJ2-3
CASSRGLGGSQNEQFF	TRBV9	TRBJ2-1
CATLASPTGLSGNTIYF	TRBV7-9	TRBJ1-3
CASRNQPGQGNTEAFF	TRBV28	TRBJ1-1
CASSVAGLAGPSPDTQYF	TRBV9	TRBJ2-3
CAARSRTGVYNEQFF	TRBV28	TRBJ2-1
CASSQAATGRLNTEAFF	TRBV4-3	TRBJ1-1
CASSSTVLPTGELFF	TRBV5-1	TRBJ2-2
CASSKPPGQGASGSYNEQFF	TRBV7-8	TRBJ2-1
CSSSSRLASTYDEQFF	TRBV7-9	TRBJ2-1
CASSYSGGLGGYTF	TRBV6-5	TRBJ1-2
CASSILAGGSSYNEQFF	TRBV19	TRBJ2-1
CASSEGSEQFF	TRBV6-1	TRBJ2-1
CASSFPRQGLYGYTF	TRBV28	TRBJ1-2
CASRRNWGVFTNEKLFF	TRBV27	TRBJ1-4
CASSQSFQTGVYEQYF	TRBV23-1	TRBJ2-7
CASSIDRGNGYTF	TRBV19	TRBJ1-2
CASSKDRGANNEQFF	TRBV19	TRBJ2-1
CASSTPPRGIYEQFF	TRBV7-6	TRBJ2-1
CASSLAGRGRGQPQHF	TRBV28	TRBJ1-5
CASSLTGANTEAFF	TRBV5-1	TRBJ1-1
CASSDRPGGHGYTF	TRBV9	TRBJ1-2
CATSRDDRYNEKLFF	TRBV15	TRBJ1-4
CASSLFAGVTYNEQFF	TRBV11-1	TRBJ2-1
CASSASAGNTIYF	TRBV7-9	TRBJ1-3
CSVEGNRGVQVNVLTF	TRBV29-1	TRBJ2-6
CSVRGLGYTDTQYF	TRBV29-1	TRBJ2-3
CASSAQQVSNYGYTF	TRBV7-8	TRBJ1-2
CASTLGQGGQPQHF	TRBV7-9	TRBJ1-5
CASRQSGRASYNEQFF	TRBV5-4	TRBJ2-1
CASSQDSSGRIVSPRGELFF	TRBV4-1	TRBJ2-2
CASSINQETQYF	TRBV19	TRBJ2-5
CASSPLEGGRKGTEAFF	TRBV18	TRBJ1-1
CAWNFPWREEPDTQYF	TRBV30	TRBJ2-3
CASSYSTGSSGGELFF	TRBV6-5	TRBJ2-2